A selection of T cell receptor beta chains follows, all from one sample in a study of CD8+ T cells in alopecia areata. Produced via immunoSEQ multiplex PCR; TCRdb's table is partial and in-frame only. Altogether 90,000 to 120,000 clones are present, roughly 84% being singletons, with the ten largest covering around 25%. The sample here was CD8+ T cells sorted from blood, taken at week 24, from a patient treated with tofacitinib. The source of these receptors is a human donor with alopecia areata. CDR3s include the opening cysteine and the closing phenylalanine or tryptophan. Expanded clones get a size class; other rows say once, few or many, or leave the size out.

.	TRBV7-9	TRBJ1-1	CASTTRGDTEAFF
.	TRBV7-9	TRBJ2-5	CASSLQDQAGVQETQYF
.	TRBV4-1	TRBJ2-7	CASSQERTHEQYF
once	TRBV5-1	TRBJ2-7	CASSLATGTGDSYEQYF
.	TRBV27	TRBJ2-7	CASSRRGGTEQYF
.	TRBV9	TRBJ1-2	CASSDSPAVNYGYTF
.	TRBV4-2	TRBJ2-1	CASSFLAGSNNEQFF
.	TRBV4-3	TRBJ2-1	CASSQDFVGHYNEQFF
.	TRBV11-2	TRBJ2-3	CASRGLAGRLSTDTQYF
.	TRBV4-1	TRBJ2-7	CASSSIPQYEQYF
.	TRBV4-1	TRBJ2-3	CASSHPGGGQEDTQYF
.	TRBV2	TRBJ1-5	CASSATGTANQPQHF
.	TRBV29-1	TRBJ2-7	CSVEGAGSPSYEQYF
.	TRBV5-1	TRBJ1-1	CASSLGRAYTEAFF
.	TRBV5-6	TRBJ2-7	CASSPSPSSYEQYF
.	TRBV7-6	TRBJ2-7	CASSPDRGSDEQYF
once	TRBV11-2	TRBJ2-1	CASTPTGGFNEQFF
.	TRBV4-3	TRBJ1-6	CASSQDHLTYNSPLHF
.	TRBV18	TRBJ2-1	CASSSLAGLSYNEQFF
.	TRBV5-6	TRBJ1-6	CASSLQGAANSPLHF
.	TRBV7-2	TRBJ2-7	CASSLYSYEQYF
.	TRBV6-5	TRBJ2-3	CASSYHGGPVTDTQYF
.	TRBV30	TRBJ2-5	CAWSRLGETQYF
.	TRBV30	TRBJ2-1	CAWSRRINSYNEQFF
.	TRBV6-5	TRBJ2-3	CASSSDHYTQYF
.	TRBV7-2	TRBJ2-7	CASSLWDGSYEQYF
.	TRBV7-2	TRBJ2-1	CAVEGSSRGNEQFF
.	TRBV4-1	TRBJ1-4	CASSQAGRPRTNEKLFF
few	TRBV4-1	TRBJ2-5	CASSHRQRSIQETQYF
.	TRBV2	TRBJ1-2	CASPRQTNYGYTF
few	TRBV29-1	TRBJ2-2	CSVVAETGELFF
.	TRBV4-1	TRBJ2-7	CASSQLQGREGSYEQYF
.	TRBV5-6	TRBJ1-5	CASSFKGLLNQPQHF
.	TRBV5-1	TRBJ2-7	CASSLTGLSSYEQYF
.	TRBV4-1	TRBJ2-7	CASSQADSGPYEQYF
.	TRBV29-1	TRBJ2-7	CSVAGTQNTYEQYF
.	TRBV5-1	TRBJ1-1	CASSPGTDNTEAFF
.	TRBV29-1	TRBJ2-3	CSVPGADTDTQYF
.	TRBV5-1	TRBJ2-1	CASSRLEAYNEQFF
.	TRBV5-1	TRBJ2-4	CASWGVLNIQYF
.	TRBV9	.	CASSEPSDREENEQYF
.	TRBV30	TRBJ2-6	CAWSLGGGGANVLTF
.	TRBV27	TRBJ2-2	CASSSGWGLGGELFF
.	TRBV7-9	TRBJ2-5	CASSFETQYF
.	TRBV10-3	TRBJ2-1	CAISDPGTGYNEQFF
.	TRBV2	TRBJ2-7	CASGFRGSSDEQYF
.	TRBV7-2	TRBJ2-1	CASSLLPPGLASSEQFF
.	TRBV7-9	TRBJ1-1	CASSLRPDTEAFF
once	TRBV10-1	TRBJ1-1	CASSENKGTAFF
.	TRBV7-2	TRBJ2-1	CASSLVLGTPDYNEQFF
.	TRBV4-1	TRBJ1-1	CASSQERGGSTEAFF
.	TRBV9	TRBJ1-1	CASSPPREGAPIF